The clone carrying this TCR beta chain has at least ten counts. What it binds is not known. The germline V gene has CDR1 SGHVS and CDR2 FNYEAQ. The CDR3 contains 15 residues. The germline V and J ends were trimmed by 5 bases and 2 bases, with 15 bases remaining between them. Breast cancer patients provided tissue from their axillary draining lymph nodes. This entry belongs to a study of breast tumors, draining lymph nodes, adjacent tissues. Notes on the study in general: Compared with basal-like, luminal-like tumors shared significantly more repertoire with nontumor tissue. Findings are consistent with lymph node origin and intratumoral expansion of most tumor T cells. Compared with lymph nodes, tumors were less diverse; compared with nontumor tissue, more. Tumor T cell lymph node origin was a supported hypothesis, not proven.

One entry per CDR3 protein, called by TCRdb with MiXCR from the multiplex PCR reads. This repertoire shows about 200,000 distinct CDR3 sequences, approximately 33% found once; its top ten account for approximately 4.5%. The sample was axillary lymph node tissue. This sequence was found in a female donor with breast cancer. Some clones in this sample may be carry-over from other donors' samples. This chain connects TRBV7-6 to TRBJ1-2; the D gene is possibly TRBD1 (6 bases). DNA of the CDR3: TGTGCCAGCAGCCCAACCCCGGGGGCAAACTATGGCTACACCTTC. Its translation: CASSPTPGANYGYTF.